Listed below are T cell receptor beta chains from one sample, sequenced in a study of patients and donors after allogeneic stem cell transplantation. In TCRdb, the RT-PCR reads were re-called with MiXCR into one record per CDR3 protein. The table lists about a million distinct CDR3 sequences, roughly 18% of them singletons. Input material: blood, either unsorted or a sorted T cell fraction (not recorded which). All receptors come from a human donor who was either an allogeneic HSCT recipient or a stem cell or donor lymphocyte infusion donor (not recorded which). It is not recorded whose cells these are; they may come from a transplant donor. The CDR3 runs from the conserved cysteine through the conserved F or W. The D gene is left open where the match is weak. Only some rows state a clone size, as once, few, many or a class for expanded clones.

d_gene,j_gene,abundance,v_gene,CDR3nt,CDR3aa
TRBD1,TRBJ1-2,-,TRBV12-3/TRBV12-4,TGTGCCAGCAGTTTTGACAGGGGATTTAGCTATGGCTACACCTTC,CASSFDRGFSYGYTF
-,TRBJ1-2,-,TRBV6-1,TGTGCCAGCAGCCCTAAGACAGTTAACTATGGCTACACCTTC,CASSPKTVNYGYTF
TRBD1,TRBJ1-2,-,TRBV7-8,TGTGCCAGCAGCTTAGCGGACAGGGACTATGGCTACACCTTC,CASSLADRDYGYTF
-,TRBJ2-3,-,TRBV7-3,TGTGCCAGCAGCCCAGCCCCGGGGCGTGCAGATACGCAGTATTTT,CASSPAPGRADTQYF
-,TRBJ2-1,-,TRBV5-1,TGCGCCAGCAGCCTGACTAGGGTAGGGGGAAATGAGCAGTTCTTC,CASSLTRVGGNEQFF
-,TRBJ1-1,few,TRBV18,TGTGCCAGCTCAACTAATCAGGGTCACACTGAAGCTTTCTTT,CASSTNQGHTEAFF
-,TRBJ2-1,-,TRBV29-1,TGCAGCGTCGACCCGTGGACAGTCGGGGACAATGAGCAGTTCTTC,CSVDPWTVGDNEQFF
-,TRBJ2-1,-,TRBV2,TGTGCCAGCAGTGAGACAGACTACTACAATGAGCAGTTCTTC,CASSETDYYNEQFF
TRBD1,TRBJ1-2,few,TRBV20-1,TGCAGTGCTAGACCGGGACAGGAGAGTGGCTACACCTTC,CSARPGQESGYTF
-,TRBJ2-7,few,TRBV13,TGTGCCAGCAGCTTTGCTTTCGACAGCTCCTACGAGCAGTACTTC,CASSFAFDSSYEQYF
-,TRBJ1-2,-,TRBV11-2,TGTGCCAGCAGCCCCTTTGGTGTCTATGGCTACACCTTC,CASSPFGVYGYTF
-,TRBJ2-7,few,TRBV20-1,TGCAGTGCTAGGCCTAACGGGGGAATCGGTTACGAGCAGTACTTC,CSARPNGGIGYEQYF
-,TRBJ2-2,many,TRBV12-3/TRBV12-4,TGTGCCAGCAGCAGAGCGGTCACCGGGGAGCTGTTTTTT,CASSRAVTGELFF
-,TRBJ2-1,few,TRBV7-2,TGTGCCAGCAGCCCGGGTCATTACAATGAGCAGTTCTTC,CASSPGHYNEQFF
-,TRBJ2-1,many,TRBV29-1,TGCAGCGTTGTGGTTCAGAATATCTACAATGAGCAGTTCTTC,CSVVVQNIYNEQFF
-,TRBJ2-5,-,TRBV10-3,TGTGCCAGTAGCGGCGGGGTTAAGGAGACCCAGTACTTC,CASSGGVKETQYF
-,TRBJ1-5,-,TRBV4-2,TGTGCCAGCAGCCTTGGGACGCCGGGTGGGCAGCCCCAGCATTTT,CASSLGTPGGQPQHF
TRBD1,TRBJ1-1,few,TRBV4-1,TGCGCCAGCAGCCAAGATTGGGGGGACAGGGAAAAGGCTGAAGCTTTCTTT,CASSQDWGDREKAEAFF
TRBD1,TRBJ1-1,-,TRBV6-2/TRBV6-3,TGTGCCAGCAGTTACGAGGACAGGGGAGGACACACTGAAGCTTTCTTT,CASSYEDRGGHTEAFF
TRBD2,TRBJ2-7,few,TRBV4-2,TGTGCCAGCAGCCATTTAAGCGCTAGCGGGAGTGACTCCTACGAGCAGTACTTC,CASSHLSASGSDSYEQYF
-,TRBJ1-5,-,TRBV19,TGTGCCAGTAGTATAGATTATAGCAATCAGCCCCAGCATTTT,CASSIDYSNQPQHF
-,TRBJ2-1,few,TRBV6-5,TGTGCCAGCAGTTACACCGACCCTTCGAGCTCCTACAATGAGCAGTTCTTC,CASSYTDPSSSYNEQFF
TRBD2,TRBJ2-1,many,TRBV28,TGTGCCAGCAGTATAGGGACTAGCGGGACCAATGAGCAGTTCTTC,CASSIGTSGTNEQFF
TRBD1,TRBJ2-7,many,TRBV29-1,TGCAGCGTTGCTCGACAGGGGAGCCACGAGCAGTACTTC,CSVARQGSHEQYF
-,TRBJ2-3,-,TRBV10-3,TGTGCCACCCGCCGAAGTAGGACAGACTATTACACAGATACGCAGTATTTT,CATRRSRTDYYTDTQYF
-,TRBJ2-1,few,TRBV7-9,TGTGCCAGCAGCTTCCAAGGGGGGAGCTCCTACAATGAGCAGTTCTTC,CASSFQGGSSYNEQFF
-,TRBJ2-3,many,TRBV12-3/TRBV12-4,TGTGCCAGCAGGGAAACAGATACGCAGTATTTT,CASRETDTQYF
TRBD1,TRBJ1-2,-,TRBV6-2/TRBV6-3,TGTGCCAGCAGTGCACAGGGGGCTGAAGGCTACACCTTC,CASSAQGAEGYTF
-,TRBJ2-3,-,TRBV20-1,TGCAGTGCTAGAGATTATTCCGTCGGACAGCCGCGCACAGATACGCAGTATTTT,CSARDYSVGQPRTDTQYF
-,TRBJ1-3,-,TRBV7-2,TGTGCCAGCAGCTTATTCCGGTCGGCCGCCTCTGGAAACACCATATATTTT,CASSLFRSAASGNTIYF
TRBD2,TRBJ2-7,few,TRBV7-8,TGTGCCAGCAGCTTAGCGCTAGCGGGAGGGCTAAGCTCCTACGAGCAGTACTTC,CASSLALAGGLSSYEQYF
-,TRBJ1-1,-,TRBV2,TGTGCCAGCAGTGACCGGGCCCGGGGGACTGAAGCTTTCTTT,CASSDRARGTEAFF
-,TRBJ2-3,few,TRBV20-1,TGCAGTGCTAGAGATGTCGGACTACCCCCCAACGCAGATACGCAGTATTTT,CSARDVGLPPNADTQYF
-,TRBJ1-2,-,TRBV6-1,TGTGCCAGCAGTGATGTTTCCCAGGGGTCCTATGGCTACACCTTC,CASSDVSQGSYGYTF
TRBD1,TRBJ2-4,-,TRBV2,TGTGCCAGCAGTGGTGGGACAGGGGGCAGCCCCCGGTACTTC,CASSGGTGGSPRYF
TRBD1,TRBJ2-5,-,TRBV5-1,TGCGCCAGCAGCCGAAACAGGGGTGGAGAGACCCAGTACTTC,CASSRNRGGETQYF
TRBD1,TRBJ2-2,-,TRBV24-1,TGTGCCACCAGTGTTACCGGGACAGGGAACACCGGGGAGCTGTTTTTT,CATSVTGTGNTGELFF
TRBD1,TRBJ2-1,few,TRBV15,TGTGCCACCAGAACCGGGACAGGGGCCTACAATGAGCAGTTCTTC,CATRTGTGAYNEQFF
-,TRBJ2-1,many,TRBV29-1,TGCAGCGTTGCAGGACAGTATTACAATGAGCAGTTCTTC,CSVAGQYYNEQFF
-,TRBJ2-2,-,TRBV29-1,TGCAGCGTTGAGAATCCCCAAGCCGGGAACACCGGGGAGCTGTTTTTT,CSVENPQAGNTGELFF
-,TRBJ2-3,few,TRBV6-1,TGTGCCAGCAGTGAAGGGGTATTAGCCCGGAGTACAGATACGCAGTATTTT,CASSEGVLARSTDTQYF
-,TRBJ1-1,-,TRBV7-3,TGTGCCAGCAGCCGAAGCGCCAGGGGCCTCAACACTGAAGCTTTCTTT,CASSRSARGLNTEAFF
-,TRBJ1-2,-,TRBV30,TGTGCCTGGAGTGTTTACCCAGGGGTCAGCTATGGCTACACCTTC,CAWSVYPGVSYGYTF
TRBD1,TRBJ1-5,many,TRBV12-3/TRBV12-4,TGTGCCAGCAGTTTGAGGACAGGTAGCAATCAGCCCCAGCATTTT,CASSLRTGSNQPQHF
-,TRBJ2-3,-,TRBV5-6,TGTGCCAGCAGCATCAGGGTGGATACGCAGTATTTT,CASSIRVDTQYF
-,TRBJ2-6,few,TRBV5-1,TGCGCCAGCAGCTCGATCGGGTCTGGGGCCAACGTCCTGACTTTC,CASSSIGSGANVLTF
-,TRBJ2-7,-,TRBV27,TGTGCCAGCGGTCTAGTGCCCTACGAGCAGTACTTC,CASGLVPYEQYF
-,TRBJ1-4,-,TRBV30,TGTGCCTGGACCCGGGCGTCTCTAAATGAAAAACTGTTTTTT,CAWTRASLNEKLFF
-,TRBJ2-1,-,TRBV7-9,TGTGCCAGCAGCTTAAAATTTAAGGACAGCTCCTACAATGAGCAGTTCTTC,CASSLKFKDSSYNEQFF
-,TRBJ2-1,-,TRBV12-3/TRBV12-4,TGTGCCAGCAGTGAGTCGGAGAGCTTCTCCTACAATGAGCAGTTCTTC,CASSESESFSYNEQFF
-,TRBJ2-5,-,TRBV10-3,TGTGCCATCAGCCCTCTAGGGACTCTGGGGGAGACCCAGTACTTC,CAISPLGTLGETQYF
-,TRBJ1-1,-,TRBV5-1,TGCGCCAGCAGCCCCACCGGGGGGGCTGAAGCTTTCTTT,CASSPTGGAEAFF
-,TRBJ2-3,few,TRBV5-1,TGCGCCAGCAGCTTGGAAGTCCGGATTGCAGATACGCAGTATTTT,CASSLEVRIADTQYF
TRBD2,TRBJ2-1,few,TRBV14,TGTGCCAGCAGCCATCGAAGCGGGGGGGAGAGCAATGAGCAGTTCTTC,CASSHRSGGESNEQFF
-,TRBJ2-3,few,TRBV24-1,TGTGCCACCAGTGGTTCTGCGACAGATACGCAGTATTTT,CATSGSATDTQYF